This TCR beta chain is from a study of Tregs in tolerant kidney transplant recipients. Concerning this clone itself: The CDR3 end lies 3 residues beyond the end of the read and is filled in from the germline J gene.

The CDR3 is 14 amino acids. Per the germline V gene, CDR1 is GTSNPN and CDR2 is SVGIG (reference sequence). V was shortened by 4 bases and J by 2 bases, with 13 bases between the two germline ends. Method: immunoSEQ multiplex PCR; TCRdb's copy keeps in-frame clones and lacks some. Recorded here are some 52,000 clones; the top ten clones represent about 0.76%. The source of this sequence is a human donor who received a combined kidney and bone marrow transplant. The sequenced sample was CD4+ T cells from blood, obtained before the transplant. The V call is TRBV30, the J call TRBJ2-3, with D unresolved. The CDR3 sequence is CAWTRGISTDTQYF. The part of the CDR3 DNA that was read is TGTGCCTGGACTCGCGGAATCTCCACAGATACG.